The rows below give T cell receptor beta chains drawn from one sample of a study of T cells after yellow fever vaccination. Using its own MiXCR run on the 5' RACE reads, TCRdb lists one record per CDR3 protein. The repertoire holds 65,000 to 90,000 distinct CDR3 sequences, with around 7% as singletons. Source: CD8+ T cells sorted from PBMCs, taken on the day of the yellow fever booster vaccination. The receptors come from a man aged 25-45 years who received the YFV17D yellow fever vaccine. Each CDR3 is given with its conserved first and last residue. A D gene is named only where the DNA matches it firmly. The size of a clone is reported for some rows only, either as once, few or many, or as a class for expanded clones.

cdr3_nt cdr3_aa d_call clone_size j_call v_call
TGTGCCACCAGCAGAGCGCGAGATACGCAGTATTTT CATSRARDTQYF . many TRBJ2-3 TRBV15
TGTGCCAGCAGCCTGGGACAAGGGGAAAACATTCAGTACTTC CASSLGQGENIQYF . . TRBJ2-4 TRBV7-6
TGTGCCAGTAGTACCTCCGGGGCGGACGAGCAGTACTTC CASSTSGADEQYF . . TRBJ2-7 TRBV19
TGTGCCAGCAGCTTCCAACAGGGTTGGACTGAAGCTTTCTTT CASSFQQGWTEAFF . . TRBJ1-1 TRBV7-2
TGTGCCAGCAGGGTCTGGGCGGAGGCGAACACCGGGGAGCTGTTTTTT CASRVWAEANTGELFF . . TRBJ2-2 TRBV7-2
TGTGCCAGCAGTTTTGGCCCGGAGGCTTTCTTT CASSFGPEAFF . few TRBJ1-1 TRBV6-2/TRBV6-3
TGCAGCGTTGAGGGGCCCTGGACCCAGTACTTC CSVEGPWTQYF . few TRBJ2-5 TRBV29-1
TGTGCCACCTTGGGACTAGCGGGACCTCATAGAACCTACAATGAGCAGTTCTTC CATLGLAGPHRTYNEQFF TRBD2 . TRBJ2-1 TRBV6-2/TRBV6-3
TGCAGTGCTAGAGTTCTAGCGGGAGGAGATGAGCAGTTCTTC CSARVLAGGDEQFF TRBD2 . TRBJ2-1 TRBV20-1
TGCGCCAGCAGCTTGGAGGGGACAGGGGTGATATTAGGTGGGAATGAGCAGTTCTTC CASSLEGTGVILGGNEQFF TRBD1 few TRBJ2-1 TRBV5-1
TGTGCCAGTACCTCGGGCAGCTCCTACAATGAGCAGTTCTTC CASTSGSSYNEQFF . . TRBJ2-1 TRBV11-1
TGCGCCAGCAGCCAAGATACCGGACCTCAGTTCTTC CASSQDTGPQFF . many TRBJ2-1 TRBV4-3
TGTGCCAGCAGCGGCCGGGACAGGGGGGCCTACGAGCAGTACTTC CASSGRDRGAYEQYF TRBD1 . TRBJ2-7 TRBV6-1
TGTGCCAGCAGTCCCGGACATCCTTCTGGAAACACCATATATTTT CASSPGHPSGNTIYF . many TRBJ1-3 TRBV7-9
TGTGCCAGCAGTTCCGGCAATGAGCAGTTCTTC CASSSGNEQFF . many TRBJ2-1 TRBV12-3/TRBV12-4
TGTGCCAGCAGTTATTACGCCGGGACAGCCCAAGAGACCCAGTACTTC CASSYYAGTAQETQYF TRBD1 few TRBJ2-5 TRBV6-5